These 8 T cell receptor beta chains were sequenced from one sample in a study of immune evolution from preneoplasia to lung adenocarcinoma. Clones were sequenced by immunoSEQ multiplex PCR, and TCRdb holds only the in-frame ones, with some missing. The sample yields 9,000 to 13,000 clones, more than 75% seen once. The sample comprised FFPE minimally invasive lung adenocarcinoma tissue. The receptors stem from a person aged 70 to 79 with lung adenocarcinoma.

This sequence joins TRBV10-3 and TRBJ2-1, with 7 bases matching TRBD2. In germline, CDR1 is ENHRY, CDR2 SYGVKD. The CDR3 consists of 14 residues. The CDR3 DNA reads TGTGCTAGTGAAATAGCGGGCACCTACAATGAGCAGTTCTTC. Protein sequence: CASEIAGTYNEQFF.

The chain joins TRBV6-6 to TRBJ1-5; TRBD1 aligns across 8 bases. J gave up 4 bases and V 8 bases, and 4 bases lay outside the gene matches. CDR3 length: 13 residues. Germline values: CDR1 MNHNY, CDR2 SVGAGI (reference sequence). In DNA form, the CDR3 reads TGTGCCAGCGGCTGGACAGGGAATCAGCCCCAGCATTTT. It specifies CASGWTGNQPQHF.

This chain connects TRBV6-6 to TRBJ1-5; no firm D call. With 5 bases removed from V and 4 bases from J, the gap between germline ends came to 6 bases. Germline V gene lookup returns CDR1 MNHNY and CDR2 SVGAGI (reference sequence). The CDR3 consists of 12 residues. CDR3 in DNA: TGTGCCAGCAGTACCTCTAATCAGCCCCAGCATTTT. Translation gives CASSTSNQPQHF.

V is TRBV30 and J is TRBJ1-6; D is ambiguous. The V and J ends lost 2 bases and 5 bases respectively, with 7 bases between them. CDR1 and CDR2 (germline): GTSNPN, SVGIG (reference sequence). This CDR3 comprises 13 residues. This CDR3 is CAWSRRNNSPLHF. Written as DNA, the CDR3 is TGTGCCTGGAGTAGGCGGAATAATTCACCCCTCCACTTT.

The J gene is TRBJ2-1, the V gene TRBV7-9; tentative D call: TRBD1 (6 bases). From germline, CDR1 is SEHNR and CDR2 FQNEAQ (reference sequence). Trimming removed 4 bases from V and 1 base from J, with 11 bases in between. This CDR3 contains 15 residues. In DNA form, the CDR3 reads TGTGCCAGCAGCTGGACAGCTCCTTCCTACAATGAGCAGTTCTTC. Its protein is CASSWTAPSYNEQFF.

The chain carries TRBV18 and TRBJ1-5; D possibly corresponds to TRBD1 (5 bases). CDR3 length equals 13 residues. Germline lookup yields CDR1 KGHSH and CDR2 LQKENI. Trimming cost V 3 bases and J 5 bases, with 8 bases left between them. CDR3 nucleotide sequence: TGTGCCAGCTCACCGGTACAGGATCAGCCCCAGCATTTT. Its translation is CASSPVQDQPQHF.

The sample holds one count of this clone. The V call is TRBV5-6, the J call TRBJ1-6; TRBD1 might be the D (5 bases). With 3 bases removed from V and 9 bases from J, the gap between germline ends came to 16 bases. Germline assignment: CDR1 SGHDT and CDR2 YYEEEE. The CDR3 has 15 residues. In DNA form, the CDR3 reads TGTGCCAGCAGCTCCCGGGGGGATTTCCGTTCACCCCTCCACTTT. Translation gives CASSSRGDFRSPLHF.

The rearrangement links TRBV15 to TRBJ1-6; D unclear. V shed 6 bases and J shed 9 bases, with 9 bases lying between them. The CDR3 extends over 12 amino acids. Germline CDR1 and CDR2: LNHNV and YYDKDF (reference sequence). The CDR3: CATSWTGSPLHF. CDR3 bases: TGTGCCACCAGTTGGACTGGTTCACCCCTCCACTTT.